The clone carrying this T cell receptor beta chain occurred a few times. Antigen unknown. The data derive from a study of T-cell reconstitution after alpha-beta-depleted transplantation in children. Study-wide results and caveats: Fresh T-cell production supplied most of the T-cell counts and diversity seen one year after transplant. Diversity of TCRbeta at day 60 was high in some patients, arising from surviving recipient T cells and thymic progenitors. After transplant, at about two months, alpha-beta T cells were reportedly derived from several hundred expanded graft clones.

Researchers prepared the TCRbeta library using unique molecular identifiers, the study reports. Via MiXCR, TCRdb re-called the PCR reads, giving one row per CDR3 protein. This sample has 450,000 to 550,000 distinct CDR3 sequences; roughly 11% occur once, and the top ten carry approximately 14%. Trimming shortened V by 4 bases and J by 2 bases, and 17 bases separated the two germline ends. This CDR3 has 16 residues. Germline assignment: CDR1 MNHEY and CDR2 SVGEGT. The chain is built from TRBV6-2 or TRBV6-3 and TRBJ2-5; D gene uncertain. The TCR was taken from a female patient between 2 and 15 years old who had a stem cell transplant for aplastic anemia, so the T cells may come from the graft donor. The source was PBMCs, mostly from graft donor cells, collected 180 days after TCRalphabeta/CD19-depleted stem cell transplant. CDR3 nucleotides: TGTGCCAGCAGTTCCCCGCACACGCGGATTCAAGAGACCCAGTACTTC. This encodes CASSSPHTRIQETQYF.